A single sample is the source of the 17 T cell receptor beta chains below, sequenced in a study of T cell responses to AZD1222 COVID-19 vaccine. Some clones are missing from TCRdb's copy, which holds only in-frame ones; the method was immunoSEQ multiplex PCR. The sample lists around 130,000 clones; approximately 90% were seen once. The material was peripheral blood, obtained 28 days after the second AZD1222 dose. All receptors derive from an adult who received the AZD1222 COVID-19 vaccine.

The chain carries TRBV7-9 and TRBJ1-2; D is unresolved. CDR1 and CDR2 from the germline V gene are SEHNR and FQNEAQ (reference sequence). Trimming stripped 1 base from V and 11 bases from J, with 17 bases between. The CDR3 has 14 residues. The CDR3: CASSLEFSSLGYTF. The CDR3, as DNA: TGTGCCAGCAGCTTAGAGTTTAGCAGTCTTGGGTACACCTTC.

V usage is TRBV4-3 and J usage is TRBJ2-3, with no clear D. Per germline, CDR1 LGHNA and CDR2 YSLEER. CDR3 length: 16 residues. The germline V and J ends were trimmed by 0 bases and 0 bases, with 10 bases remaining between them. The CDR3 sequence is CASSQEERTSTDTQYF. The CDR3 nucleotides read TGCGCCAGCAGCCAAGAGGAACGAACGAGCACAGATACGCAGTATTTT.

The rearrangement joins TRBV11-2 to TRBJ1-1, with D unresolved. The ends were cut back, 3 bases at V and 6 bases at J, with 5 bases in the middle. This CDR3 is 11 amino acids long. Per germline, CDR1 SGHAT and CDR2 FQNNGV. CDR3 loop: CASSFFAEAFF. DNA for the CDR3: TGTGCCAGCAGCTTTTTCGCTGAAGCTTTCTTT.

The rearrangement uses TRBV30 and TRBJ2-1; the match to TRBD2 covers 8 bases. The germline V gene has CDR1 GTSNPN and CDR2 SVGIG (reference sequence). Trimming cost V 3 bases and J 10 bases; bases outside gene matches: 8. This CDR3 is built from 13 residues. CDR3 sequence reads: CAWSQRERGEQFF. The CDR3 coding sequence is TGTGCCTGGAGCCAGCGGGAGAGGGGAGAGCAGTTCTTC.

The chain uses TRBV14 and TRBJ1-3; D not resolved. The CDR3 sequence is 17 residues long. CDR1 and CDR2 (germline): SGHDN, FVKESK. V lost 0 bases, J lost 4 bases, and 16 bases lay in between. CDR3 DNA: TGTGCCAGCAGCCAAGAACCCCCAGAGTCTGAAGGAAACACCATATATTTT. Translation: CASSQEPPESEGNTIYF. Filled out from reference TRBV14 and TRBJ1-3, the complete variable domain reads EAGVTQFPSHSVIEKGQTVTLRCDPISGHDNLYWYRRVMGKEIKFLLHFVKESKQDESGMPNNRFLAERTGGTYSTLKVQPAELEDSGVYFCASSQEPPESEGNTIYFGEGSWLTVV.

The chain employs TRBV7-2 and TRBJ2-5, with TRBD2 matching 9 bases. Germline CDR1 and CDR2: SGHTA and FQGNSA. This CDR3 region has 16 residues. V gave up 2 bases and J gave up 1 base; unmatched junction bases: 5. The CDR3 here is CASSLTPSGAQETQYF. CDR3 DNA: TGTGCCAGCAGCTTAACTCCTAGCGGGGCCCAAGAGACCCAGTACTTC.

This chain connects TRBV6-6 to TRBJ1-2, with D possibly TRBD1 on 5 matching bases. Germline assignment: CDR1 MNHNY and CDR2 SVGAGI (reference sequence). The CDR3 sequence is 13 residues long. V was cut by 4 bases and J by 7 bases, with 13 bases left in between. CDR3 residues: CASSLNLRVGYTF. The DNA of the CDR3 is TGTGCCAGCAGTTTAAATCTCAGGGTTGGCTACACCTTC.

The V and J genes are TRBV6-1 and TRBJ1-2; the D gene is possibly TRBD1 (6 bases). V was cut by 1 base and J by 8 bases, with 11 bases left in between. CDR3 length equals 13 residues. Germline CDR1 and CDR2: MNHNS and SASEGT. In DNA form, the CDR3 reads TGTGCCAGCAGTGAAGATGGGGGCGCGGGCTACACCTTC. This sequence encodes CASSEDGGAGYTF.

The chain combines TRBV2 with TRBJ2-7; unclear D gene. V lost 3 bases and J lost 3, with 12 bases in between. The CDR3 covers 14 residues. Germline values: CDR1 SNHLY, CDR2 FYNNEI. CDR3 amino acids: CASSDMLRVYEQYF. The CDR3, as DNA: TGTGCCAGCAGTGACATGTTAAGGGTCTACGAGCAGTACTTC. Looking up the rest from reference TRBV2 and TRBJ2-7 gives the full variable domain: EPEVTQTPSHQVTQMGQEVILRCVPISNHLYFYWYRQILGQKVEFLVSFYNNEISEKSEIFDDQFSVERPDGSNFTLKIRSTKLEDSAMYFCASSDMLRVYEQYFGPGTRLTVT.

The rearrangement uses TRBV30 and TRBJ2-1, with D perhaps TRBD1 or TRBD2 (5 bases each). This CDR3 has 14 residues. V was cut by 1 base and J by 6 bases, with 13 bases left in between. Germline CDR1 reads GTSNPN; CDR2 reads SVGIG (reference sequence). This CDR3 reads CAWSGGTPGNEQFF. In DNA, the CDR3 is TGTGCCTGGAGTGGGGGGACCCCCGGCAATGAGCAGTTCTTC.

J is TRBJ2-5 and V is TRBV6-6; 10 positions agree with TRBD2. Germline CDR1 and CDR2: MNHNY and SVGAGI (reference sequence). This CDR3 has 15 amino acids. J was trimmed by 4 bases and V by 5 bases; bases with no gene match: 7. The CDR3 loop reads CASSLAGVTRETQYF. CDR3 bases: TGTGCCAGCAGTCTAGCGGGGGTTACCCGAGAGACCCAGTACTTC.

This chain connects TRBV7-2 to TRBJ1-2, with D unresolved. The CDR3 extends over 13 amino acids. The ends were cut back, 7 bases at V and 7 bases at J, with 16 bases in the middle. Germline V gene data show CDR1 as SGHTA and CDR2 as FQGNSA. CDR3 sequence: CASKLVGGGGYTF. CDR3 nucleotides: TGTGCCAGCAAACTAGTAGGAGGTGGTGGCTACACCTTC.

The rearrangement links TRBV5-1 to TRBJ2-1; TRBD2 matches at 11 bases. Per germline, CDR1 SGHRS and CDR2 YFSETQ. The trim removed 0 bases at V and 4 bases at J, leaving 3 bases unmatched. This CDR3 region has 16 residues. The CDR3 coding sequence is TGCGCCAGCAGCTTGGTGCCTAGCGGGGGGTACAATGAGCAGTTCTTC. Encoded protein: CASSLVPSGGYNEQFF.

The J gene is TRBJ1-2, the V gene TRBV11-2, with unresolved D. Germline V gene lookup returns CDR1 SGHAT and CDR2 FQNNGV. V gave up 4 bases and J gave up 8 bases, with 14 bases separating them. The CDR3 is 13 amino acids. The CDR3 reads CASSSVPGQGYTF. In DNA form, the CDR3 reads TGTGCCAGCAGCTCGGTCCCGGGCCAAGGCTACACCTTC.

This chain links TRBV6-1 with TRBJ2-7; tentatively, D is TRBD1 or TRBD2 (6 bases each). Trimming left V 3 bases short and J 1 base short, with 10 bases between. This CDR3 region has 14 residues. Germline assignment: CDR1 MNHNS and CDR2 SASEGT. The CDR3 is CASSDWGASYEQYF. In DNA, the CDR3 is TGTGCCAGCAGTGATTGGGGGGCATCCTACGAGCAGTACTTC.

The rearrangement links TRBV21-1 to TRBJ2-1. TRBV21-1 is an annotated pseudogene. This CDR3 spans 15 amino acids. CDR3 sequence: CASSRGRDSFNEQFF. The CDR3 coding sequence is TGTGCCAGCAGCAGGGGGAGAGATTCATTCAATGAGCAGTTCTTC.

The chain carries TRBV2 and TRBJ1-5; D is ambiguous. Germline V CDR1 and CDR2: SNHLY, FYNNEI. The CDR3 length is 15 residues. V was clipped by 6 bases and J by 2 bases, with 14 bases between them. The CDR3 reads CASRGNSGGNQPQHF. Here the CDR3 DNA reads TGTGCCAGCAGGGGGAACTCCGGGGGCAATCAGCCCCAGCATTTT.